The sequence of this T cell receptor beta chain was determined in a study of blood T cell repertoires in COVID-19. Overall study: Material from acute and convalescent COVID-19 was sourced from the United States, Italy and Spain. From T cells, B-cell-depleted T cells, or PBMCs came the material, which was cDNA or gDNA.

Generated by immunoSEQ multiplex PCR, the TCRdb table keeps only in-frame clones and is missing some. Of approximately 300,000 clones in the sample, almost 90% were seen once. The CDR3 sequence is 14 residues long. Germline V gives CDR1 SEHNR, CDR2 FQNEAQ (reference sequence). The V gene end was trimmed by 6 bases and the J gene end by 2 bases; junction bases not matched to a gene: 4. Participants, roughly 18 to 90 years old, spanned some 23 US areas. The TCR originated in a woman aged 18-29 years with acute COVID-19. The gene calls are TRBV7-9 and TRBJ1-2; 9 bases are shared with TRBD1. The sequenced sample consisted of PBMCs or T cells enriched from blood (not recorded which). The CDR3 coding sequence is TGTGCCAGCAGAGGGGGACAGGGAAACTATGGCTACACCTTC. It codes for CASRGGQGNYGYTF.